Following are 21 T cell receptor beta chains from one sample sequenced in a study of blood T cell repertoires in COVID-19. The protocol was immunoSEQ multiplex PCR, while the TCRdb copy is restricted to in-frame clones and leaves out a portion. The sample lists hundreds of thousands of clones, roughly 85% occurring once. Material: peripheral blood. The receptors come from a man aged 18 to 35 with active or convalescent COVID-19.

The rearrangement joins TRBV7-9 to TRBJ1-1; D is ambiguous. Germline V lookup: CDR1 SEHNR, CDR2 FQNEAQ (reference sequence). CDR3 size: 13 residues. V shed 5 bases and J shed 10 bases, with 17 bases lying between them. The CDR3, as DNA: TGTGCCAGCAGCCACCCGGGAGGCGGGAGAGCTTTCTTT. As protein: CASSHPGGGRAFF.

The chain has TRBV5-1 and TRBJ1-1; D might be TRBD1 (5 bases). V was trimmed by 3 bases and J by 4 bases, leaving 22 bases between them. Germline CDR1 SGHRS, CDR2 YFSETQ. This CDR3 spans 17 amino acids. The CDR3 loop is CASSWGGREVGSTEAFF. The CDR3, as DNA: TGCGCCAGCAGCTGGGGTGGCAGGGAAGTAGGAAGCACTGAAGCTTTCTTT.

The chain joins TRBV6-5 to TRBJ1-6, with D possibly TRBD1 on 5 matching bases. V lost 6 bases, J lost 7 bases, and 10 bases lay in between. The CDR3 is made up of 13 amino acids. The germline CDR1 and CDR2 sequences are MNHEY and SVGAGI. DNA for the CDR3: TGTGCCAGCAGGGACATGGGGAATTCACCCCTCCACTTT. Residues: CASRDMGNSPLHF.

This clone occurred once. The CDR3 sequence is CASSQREGADTQYF. The CDR3 DNA sequence: TGTGCCAGCAGCCAGCGGGAGGGCGCAGATACGCAGTATTTT. V and J are TRBV4-2 and TRBJ2-3; 9 bases map to TRBD2. This CDR3 has 14 residues. In germline, CDR1 is LGHNA, CDR2 YNFKEQ. J gave up 4 bases and V 3 bases, and 2 bases lay outside the gene matches.

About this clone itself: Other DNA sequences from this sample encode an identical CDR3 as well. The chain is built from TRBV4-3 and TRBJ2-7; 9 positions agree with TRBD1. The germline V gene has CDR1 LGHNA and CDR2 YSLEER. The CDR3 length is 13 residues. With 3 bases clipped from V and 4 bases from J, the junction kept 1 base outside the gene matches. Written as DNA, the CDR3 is TGCGCCAGCAGCCAGGACAGGGGATACGAGCAGTACTTC. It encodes CASSQDRGYEQYF.

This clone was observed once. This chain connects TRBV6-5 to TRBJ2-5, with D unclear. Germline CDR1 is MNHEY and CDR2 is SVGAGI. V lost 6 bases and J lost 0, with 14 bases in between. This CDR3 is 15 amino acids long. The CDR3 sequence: CASRPNTANQETQYF. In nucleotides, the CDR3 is TGTGCCAGCAGACCTAATACAGCAAACCAAGAGACCCAGTACTTC.

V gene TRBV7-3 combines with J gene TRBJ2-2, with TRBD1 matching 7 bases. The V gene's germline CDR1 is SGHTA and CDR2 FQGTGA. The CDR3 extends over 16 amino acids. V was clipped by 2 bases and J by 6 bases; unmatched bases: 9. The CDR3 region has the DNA TGTGCCAGCAGCTTACTCAGAGGGGGCAGGGCCGGGGAGCTGTTTTTT. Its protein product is CASSLLRGGRAGELFF.

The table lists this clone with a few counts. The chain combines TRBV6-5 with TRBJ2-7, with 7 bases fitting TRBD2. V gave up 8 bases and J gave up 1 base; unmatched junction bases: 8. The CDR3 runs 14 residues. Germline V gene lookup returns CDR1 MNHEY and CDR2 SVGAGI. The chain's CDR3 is CASRPGGPSYEQYF. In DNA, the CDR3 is TGTGCCAGCCGACCGGGAGGCCCTTCCTACGAGCAGTACTTC.

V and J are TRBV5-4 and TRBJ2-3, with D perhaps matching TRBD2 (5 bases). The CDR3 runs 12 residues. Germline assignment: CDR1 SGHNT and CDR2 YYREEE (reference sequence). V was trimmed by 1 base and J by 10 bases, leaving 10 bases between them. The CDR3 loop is CASSLSEGAQYF. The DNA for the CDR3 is TGTGCCAGCAGCTTGAGCGAGGGCGCGCAGTATTTT.

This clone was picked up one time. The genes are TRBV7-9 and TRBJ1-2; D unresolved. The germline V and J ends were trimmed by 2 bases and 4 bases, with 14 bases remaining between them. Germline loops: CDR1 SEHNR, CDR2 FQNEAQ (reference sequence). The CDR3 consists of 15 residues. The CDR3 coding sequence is TGTGCCAGCAGCTTACTGAGGCCGTCGTTCTATGGCTACACCTTC. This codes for CASSLLRPSFYGYTF.

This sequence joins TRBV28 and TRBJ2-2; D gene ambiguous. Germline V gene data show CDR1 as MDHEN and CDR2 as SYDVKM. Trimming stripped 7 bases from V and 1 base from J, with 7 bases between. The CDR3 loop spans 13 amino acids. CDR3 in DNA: TGTGCCAGCAACGAGCAGAACACCGGGGAGCTGTTTTTT. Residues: CASNEQNTGELFF.

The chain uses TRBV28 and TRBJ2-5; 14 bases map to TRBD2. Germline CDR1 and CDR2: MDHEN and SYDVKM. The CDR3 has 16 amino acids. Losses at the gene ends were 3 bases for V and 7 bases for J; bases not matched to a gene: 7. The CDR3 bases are TGTGCCAGCAGTTTGGGACTAGCGGGAGCGGGAGGGACCCAGTACTTC. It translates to CASSLGLAGAGGTQYF.

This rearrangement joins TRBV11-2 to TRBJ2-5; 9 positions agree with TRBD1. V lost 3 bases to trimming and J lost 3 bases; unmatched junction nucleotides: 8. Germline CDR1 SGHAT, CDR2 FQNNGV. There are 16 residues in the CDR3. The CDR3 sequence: CASSFAGTGTKETQYF. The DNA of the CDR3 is TGTGCCAGCAGCTTCGCCGGGACAGGGACTAAAGAGACCCAGTACTTC.

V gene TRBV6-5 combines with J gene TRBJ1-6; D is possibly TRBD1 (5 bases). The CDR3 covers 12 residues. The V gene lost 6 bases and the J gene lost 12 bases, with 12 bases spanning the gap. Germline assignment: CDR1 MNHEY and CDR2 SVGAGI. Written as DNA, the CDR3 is TGTGCCAGCAGCACCGCGGGGGGACCCCTCCACTTT. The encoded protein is CASSTAGGPLHF.

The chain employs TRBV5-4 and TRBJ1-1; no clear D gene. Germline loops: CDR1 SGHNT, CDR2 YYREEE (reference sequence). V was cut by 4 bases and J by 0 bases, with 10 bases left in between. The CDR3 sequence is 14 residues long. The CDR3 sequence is CASSSRSLNTEAFF. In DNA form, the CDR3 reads TGTGCCAGCAGCAGTCGGTCGCTGAACACTGAAGCTTTCTTT.

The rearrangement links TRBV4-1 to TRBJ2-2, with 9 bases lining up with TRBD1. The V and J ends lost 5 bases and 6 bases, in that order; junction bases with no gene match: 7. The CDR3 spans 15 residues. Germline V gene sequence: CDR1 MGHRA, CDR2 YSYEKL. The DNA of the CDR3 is TGCGCCAGCAGCTATCGGGACAGGGTTTCCGGGGAGCTGTTTTTT. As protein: CASSYRDRVSGELFF.

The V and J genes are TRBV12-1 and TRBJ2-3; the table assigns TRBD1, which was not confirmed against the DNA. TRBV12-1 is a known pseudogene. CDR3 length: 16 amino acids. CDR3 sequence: CASSLGHVPSTDTQYF. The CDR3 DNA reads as TGTGCCAGCAGCTTGGGACACGTCCCTAGCACAGATACGCAGTATTTT.

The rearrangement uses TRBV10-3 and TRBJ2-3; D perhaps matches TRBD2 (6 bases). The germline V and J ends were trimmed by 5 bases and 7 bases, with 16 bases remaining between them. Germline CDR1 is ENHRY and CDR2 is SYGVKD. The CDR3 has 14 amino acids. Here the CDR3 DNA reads TGTGCCATCAGTTGGGGCGGGGTTATGAATACGCAGTATTTT. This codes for CAISWGGVMNTQYF.

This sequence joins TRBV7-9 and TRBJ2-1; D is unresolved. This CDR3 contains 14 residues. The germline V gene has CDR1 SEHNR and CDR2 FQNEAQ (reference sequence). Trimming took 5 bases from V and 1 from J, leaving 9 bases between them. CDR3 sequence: CASSPTPSYNEQFF. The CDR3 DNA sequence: TGTGCCAGCAGCCCGACTCCTTCCTACAATGAGCAGTTCTTC.

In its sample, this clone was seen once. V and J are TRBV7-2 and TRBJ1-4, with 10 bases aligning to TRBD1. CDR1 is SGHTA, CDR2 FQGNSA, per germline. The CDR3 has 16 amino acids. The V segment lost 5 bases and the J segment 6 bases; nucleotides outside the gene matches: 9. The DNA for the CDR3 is TGTGCCAGCAGCCTAATAGGGACAGGGGAACATGAAAAACTGTTTTTT. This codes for CASSLIGTGEHEKLFF. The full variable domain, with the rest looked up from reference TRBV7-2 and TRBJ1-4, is GAGVSQSPSNKVTEKGKDVELRCDPISGHTALYWYRQSLGQGLEFLIYFQGNSAPDKSGLPSDRFSAERTGGSVSTLTIQRTQQEDSAVYLCASSLIGTGEHEKLFFGSGTQLSVL.

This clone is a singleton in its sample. The DNA for the CDR3 is TGTGCCAGCAGCTTGGACGCCGTGAGCTATGGCTACACCTTC. Its translation: CASSLDAVSYGYTF. This chain uses TRBV5-4 with TRBJ1-2; no clear D gene. Germline V CDR1 and CDR2: SGHNT, YYREEE (reference sequence). The CDR3 has 14 amino acids. V lost 0 bases and J lost 4, with 10 bases in between.